This record concerns one T cell receptor beta chain sequence. This entry comes from a study of cytomegalovirus exposure and HLA in healthy donors. The PCR ran on 60 Vbeta and 13 Jbeta primers. Sequenced by immunoSEQ multiplex PCR; TCRdb stores in-frame clones only, minus some. This table holds 95,000 to 110,000 clones, around 76% found once. The CDR3 runs to 15 residues. Germline V gene lookup returns CDR1 SGHTA and CDR2 FQGTGA. The V segment lost 5 bases and the J segment 4 bases; nucleotides outside the gene matches: 6. The receptor's source is a woman aged 18-29 years in good health and CMV-seropositive. This chain joins TRBV7-3 and TRBJ2-1; 9 nucleotides align to TRBD2. Input material: PBMCs. CDR3 residues: CASSPPSGGYNEQFF. The DNA for the CDR3 is TGTGCCAGCAGCCCCCCCAGCGGGGGGTACAATGAGCAGTTCTTC. Full variable domain (remainder filled in from reference TRBV7-3 and TRBJ2-1): GAGVSQTPSNKVTEKGKYVELRCDPISGHTALYWYRQSLGQGPEFLIYFQGTGAADDSGLPNDRFFAVRPEGSVSTLKIQRTERGDSAVYLCASSPPSGGYNEQFFGPGTRLTVL.